Below, 18 T cell receptor beta chains from the same sample are listed, as sequenced in a study of cytomegalovirus exposure and HLA in healthy donors. Both 60 Vbeta primers and 13 Jbeta primers went into the PCR. The protocol was immunoSEQ multiplex PCR, while the TCRdb copy is restricted to in-frame clones and leaves out a portion. The listing records approximately 96,000 clones. Sequenced input: PBMCs. The receptors originated from a girl between 10 and 17 years old in good health and CMV-seropositive.

The V call is TRBV7-9, the J call TRBJ2-1; D uncertain. Germline CDR1 and CDR2: SEHNR and FQNEAQ (reference sequence). The CDR3 contains 11 residues. With 4 bases removed from V and 10 bases from J, the gap between germline ends came to 8 bases. The CDR3 bases are TGTGCCAGCAGCTCTAGTTACGAGCAGTTCTTC. It codes for CASSSSYEQFF.

The chain couples TRBV5-1 to TRBJ1-3; D call uncertain. Germline CDR1 is SGHRS and CDR2 is YFSETQ. Trimming removed 0 bases at V and 6 bases at J, with 10 bases between. This CDR3 spans 14 amino acids. In DNA form, the CDR3 reads TGCGCCAGCAGCTTGGCCGGGAGGGAAAACACCATATATTTT. Encoded protein: CASSLAGRENTIYF.

V is TRBV4-3 and J is TRBJ1-5; the match to TRBD1 covers 8 bases. Per germline, CDR1 LGHNA and CDR2 YSLEER. This CDR3 has 16 amino acids. V dropped 0 bases and J dropped 5; count of bases not matched to a gene: 6. The CDR3 protein is CASSQDLGQAHQPQHF. As DNA, the CDR3 is TGCGCCAGCAGCCAAGATTTGGGACAGGCGCATCAGCCCCAGCATTTT.

The V call is TRBV7-6, the J call TRBJ2-7; 13 nucleotides align to TRBD2. The CDR3 covers 15 residues. Losses at the gene ends were 5 bases for V and 1 base for J; bases not matched to a gene: 2. Germline lookup yields CDR1 SGHVS and CDR2 FNYEAQ. For the CDR3, the DNA is TGTGCCAGCAGCGAGGGACTAGCGGGGTCCTACGAGCAGTACTTC. It encodes CASSEGLAGSYEQYF.

The J gene is TRBJ1-3, the V gene TRBV11-2, with TRBD1 matching 10 bases. V trimming: 6 bases; J trimming: 7 bases; junction bases outside the gene matches: 6. The CDR3 sequence is 14 residues long. The germline gives CDR1 SGHAT, CDR2 FQNNGV. CDR3 residues: CASSRDRGQNTIYF. The CDR3 bases are TGTGCCAGCAGTCGTGACAGGGGGCAGAACACCATATATTTT. The full variable domain, in which reference TRBV11-2 and TRBJ1-3 provide the parts outside the CDR3, is EAGVAQSPRYKIIEKRQSVAFWCNPISGHATLYWYQQILGQGPKLLIQFQNNGVVDDSQLPKDRFSAERLKGVDSTLKIQPAKLEDSAVYLCASSRDRGQNTIYFGEGSWLTVV.

V is TRBV25-1 and J is TRBJ2-5, with D perhaps TRBD2 (6 bases). The CDR3 runs to 13 residues. V was trimmed by 4 bases and J by 5 bases, leaving 11 bases between them. Germline CDR1 and CDR2: MGHDK and SYGVNS. The CDR3 DNA sequence: TGTGCCAGCAGTGTTGGAGGGACGGAGACCCAGTACTTC. It is translated as CASSVGGTETQYF.

The chain carries TRBV5-1 and TRBJ2-5; no definite D call. Germline V gene data show CDR1 as SGHRS and CDR2 as YFSETQ. Between the trimmed V and J ends, which lost 1 base and 4 bases, there was a span of 2 bases. The CDR3 is 11 residues long. The CDR3 loop is CASSLRETQYF. Here the CDR3 DNA reads TGCGCCAGCAGCTTGCGAGAGACCCAGTACTTC.

CDR3 loop: CASSQDISTNEKLFF. CDR3 nucleotides: TGCGCCAGCAGCCAAGATATCAGTACCAATGAAAAACTGTTTTTT. The chain couples TRBV4-1 to TRBJ1-4; D is uncertain. CDR1 MGHRA and CDR2 YSYEKL come from the germline V gene. V gave up 0 bases and J gave up 5 bases, with 10 bases separating them. The CDR3 spans 15 residues.

The chain combines TRBV25-1 with TRBJ1-1; the D gene is possibly TRBD1 (6 bases). Germline CDR1 reads MGHDK; CDR2 reads SYGVNS. This CDR3 spans 15 amino acids. The V end was cut by 4 bases, the J end by 0 bases, with 12 bases between. In DNA form, the CDR3 reads TGTGCCAGCAGTGCCCGACAGGAAGTGAACACTGAAGCTTTCTTT. This gives the protein CASSARQEVNTEAFF.

The chain has TRBV6-1 and TRBJ2-5; 7 bases are a match to TRBD1. V gave up 2 bases and J gave up 1 base; unmatched junction bases: 7. The length of the CDR3 is 16 residues. Per the germline V gene, CDR1 is MNHNS and CDR2 is SASEGT. The CDR3 is CASSEMFRGPQETQYF. CDR3 nucleotide sequence: TGTGCCAGCAGTGAAATGTTTAGGGGGCCCCAAGAGACCCAGTACTTC.

The chain combines TRBV19 with TRBJ2-1; D not resolved. This CDR3 has 14 residues. V was trimmed by 6 bases and J by 0 bases, leaving 9 bases between them. Germline V gives CDR1 LNHDA, CDR2 SQIVND (reference sequence). The CDR3 DNA sequence: TGTGCCAGTAGCCCCTCTGTCTCCTACAATGAGCAGTTCTTC. It specifies CASSPSVSYNEQFF.

The V gene is TRBV28, the J gene TRBJ1-5, with 7 bases fitting TRBD1. There are 15 residues in the CDR3. Unmatched junction bases numbered 5, after V lost 4 bases and J lost 2 bases. The germline V gene encodes CDR1 MDHEN and CDR2 SYDVKM. CDR3 bases: TGTGCCAGCAGTTCCGGGACAGTTGGCAATCAGCCCCAGCATTTT. Protein sequence: CASSSGTVGNQPQHF.

This chain joins TRBV10-2 and TRBJ1-1; weak D call: TRBD1 (6 bases). Trimming took off 4 bases at V and 4 bases at J, with 16 bases between the two ends. In germline, CDR1 is WSHSY, CDR2 SAAADI. The CDR3 totals 15 residues. The CDR3 DNA reads TGCGCCAGCAGTGTGCTCGGGGGGCGGCTCACTGAAGCTTTCTTT. As protein: CASSVLGGRLTEAFF.

The genes are TRBV5-1 and TRBJ2-3, with a weak D call TRBD1 (5 bases). Germline loops: CDR1 SGHRS, CDR2 YFSETQ. The CDR3 loop spans 15 amino acids. V lost 4 bases and J lost 8, with 20 bases in between. CDR3 residues: CASSTGRSAQGTQYF. CDR3 DNA: TGCGCCAGCAGCACAGGACGATCCGCGCAAGGTACGCAGTATTTT.

The rearrangement links TRBV28 to TRBJ1-2, with D possibly TRBD1 on 5 matching bases. Per the germline V gene, CDR1 is MDHEN and CDR2 is SYDVKM. Trimming left V 6 bases short and J 8 bases short, with 16 bases between. The CDR3 is made up of 13 amino acids. Here the CDR3 reads CASRIDKDTGYTF. CDR3 coding DNA: TGTGCCAGCAGGATAGACAAGGACACCGGCTACACCTTC.

Concerning this clone: The same CDR3 can be traced to other DNA sequences in this sample. DNA for the CDR3: TGCGCCAGCAGCCAAGATGTGAGTTATGGCTACACCTTC. Its protein is CASSQDVSYGYTF. The V call is TRBV4-3, the J call TRBJ1-2, with D unresolved. The germline V gene encodes CDR1 LGHNA and CDR2 YSLEER. The ends were cut back, 0 bases at V and 5 bases at J, with 7 bases in the middle. CDR3 size: 13 residues.

The V and J genes are TRBV10-1 and TRBJ1-5, with D possibly matching TRBD1 (5 bases). Germline CDR1 and CDR2: WNHNN and SYGVQD (reference sequence). Trimming shortened V by 9 bases and J by 0 bases, and 12 bases separated the two germline ends. CDR3 length: 14 amino acids. CDR3 nucleotide sequence: TGCGCCAGGTCAGTTGACAGTAGCAATCAGCCCCAGCATTTT. Translating it yields CARSVDSSNQPQHF.

The rearrangement joins TRBV5-4 to TRBJ2-5, with D perhaps matching TRBD1 (5 bases). CDR3 length: 14 amino acids. Germline CDR1 is SGHNT and CDR2 is YYREEE (reference sequence). V lost 0 bases, J lost 3 bases, and 9 bases lay in between. DNA for the CDR3: TGTGCCAGCAGCTTGGCGGGCAGGGAAGAGACCCAGTACTTC. Amino acids: CASSLAGREETQYF.